A single sample gave rise to the 32 T cell receptor beta chains below, sequenced in a study of T cells in localized non-small cell lung cancer. Sequenced by immunoSEQ multiplex PCR; TCRdb stores in-frame clones only, minus some. The sample has over 70,000 clones, about nine tenths seen once; the top ten hold roughly 22%. Source: peripheral blood, taken before any cancer treatment. These receptors were obtained from a male donor older than 55 with stage III squamous cell lung carcinoma.

V and J are TRBV19 and TRBJ1-1; D may be TRBD1 (5 bases). Germline CDR1 is LNHDA and CDR2 is SQIVND (reference sequence). V was cut by 5 bases and J by 8 bases, with 12 bases left in between. The CDR3 is 12 amino acids. The CDR3 nucleotides are TGTGCCAGTAGTGTACGACAGACCGAAGCTTTCTTT. Residues: CASSVRQTEAFF.

In its sample, this clone was seen once. The rearrangement uses TRBV9 and TRBJ1-5, with D unclear. V was trimmed by 3 bases and J by 6 bases, leaving 10 bases between them. CDR1 is SGDLS, CDR2 YYNGEE, per germline. This CDR3 region has 13 residues. Here the CDR3 DNA reads TGTGCCAGCAGCGCCGAAGATGGTCAGCCCCAGCATTTT. It is translated as CASSAEDGQPQHF.

This chain uses TRBV19 with TRBJ2-2; D is possibly TRBD1 or TRBD2 (6 bases each). V was cut by 0 bases and J by 5 bases, with 10 bases left in between. The CDR3 contains 15 residues. Germline V CDR1 and CDR2: LNHDA, SQIVND (reference sequence). The CDR3 DNA reads TGTGCCAGTAGTATAGAGGAGGGGGATACCGGGGAGCTGTTTTTT. This sequence encodes CASSIEEGDTGELFF.

The chain is built from TRBV6-1 and TRBJ1-5; D not certain. V was shortened by 3 bases and J by 3 bases, with 12 bases between the two germline ends. CDR1 is MNHNS, CDR2 SASEGT, per germline. CDR3 length: 15 residues. CDR3 in amino acids: CASSEVQAINQPQHF. CDR3 in DNA: TGTGCCAGCAGTGAGGTGCAGGCGATCAATCAGCCCCAGCATTTT.

The chain combines TRBV7-9 with TRBJ2-3, with D perhaps matching TRBD1 (6 bases). V lost 3 bases, J lost 0 bases, and 10 bases lay in between. Germline V gives CDR1 SEHNR, CDR2 FQNEAQ (reference sequence). The CDR3 extends over 15 amino acids. The CDR3 sequence is CASSFDRPSTDTQYF. CDR3 in DNA: TGTGCCAGCAGCTTTGACAGGCCGAGCACAGATACGCAGTATTTT.

The chain links TRBV5-1 to TRBJ1-4, with D tentatively TRBD1 (5 bases). CDR1 and CDR2 (germline): SGHRS, YFSETQ. The length of the CDR3 is 14 residues. Trimming pared 2 bases from V and 4 bases from J, leaving 9 bases between. The CDR3 nucleotides are TGCGCCAGCAGCTTTTTGGGGGGTAATGAAAAACTGTTTTTT. This gives the protein CASSFLGGNEKLFF.

This clone appeared a single time. The CDR3 region is CASSENRARGYTF. Written as DNA, the CDR3 is TGTGCCAGCAGTGAAAACAGGGCCCGTGGCTACACCTTC. This chain connects TRBV25-1 to TRBJ1-2; D perhaps matches TRBD1 (6 bases). CDR3 size: 13 residues. Germline assignment: CDR1 MGHDK and CDR2 SYGVNS. Trimming stripped 2 bases from V and 7 bases from J, with 11 bases between.

The genes are TRBV7-9 and TRBJ1-1, with 8 nucleotides matching TRBD1. This CDR3 region has 14 residues. The V gene's germline CDR1 is SEHNR and CDR2 FQNEAQ (reference sequence). V shed 5 bases and J 4 bases; nucleotides not matched to a gene: 6. The CDR3 region has the DNA TGTGCCAGCAGCCTACGACAGGGGAGCACTGAAGCTTTCTTT. It translates to CASSLRQGSTEAFF.

The chain employs TRBV9 and TRBJ2-3; 8 bases are shared with TRBD2. Germline V gene data show CDR1 as SGDLS and CDR2 as YYNGEE. V lost 0 bases and J lost 2; bases outside the gene matches: 2. The CDR3 is made up of 15 amino acids. The CDR3 region has the DNA TGTGCCAGCAGCGTAGGCGGGGGGTACACAGATACGCAGTATTTT. Its protein is CASSVGGGYTDTQYF.

The chain is built from TRBV25-1 and TRBJ1-6; 9 positions agree with TRBD1. The CDR3 runs to 17 residues. The V and J ends lost 6 bases and 9 bases, in that order; junction bases with no gene match: 15. Germline V gene sequence: CDR1 MGHDK, CDR2 SYGVNS. The CDR3, as DNA: TGTGCCAGCAGATCCGTCACAGGGGGCCGGCGGGGTTCACCCCTCCACTTT. Residues: CASRSVTGGRRGSPLHF.

Here the CDR3 reads CASSYSRGTEAFF. In DNA form, the CDR3 reads TGTGCCAGCAGCTATTCAAGGGGCACTGAAGCTTTCTTT. The rearrangement links TRBV7-2 to TRBJ1-1; weak D call: TRBD1 (5 bases). The V gene's germline CDR1 is SGHTA and CDR2 FQGNSA. The CDR3 has 13 amino acids. Trimming removed 4 bases at V and 4 bases at J, with 10 bases between.

The chain combines TRBV28 with TRBJ2-5; maybe TRBD2 (7 bases). This CDR3 region has 17 residues. V was clipped by 5 bases and J by 4 bases, with 23 bases between them. Germline V CDR1 and CDR2: MDHEN, SYDVKM. The CDR3 coding sequence is TGTGCCAGCAGTCCCTACTATGGAGGGGGGGCCCGAGAGACCCAGTACTTC. It codes for CASSPYYGGGARETQYF.

This clone was seen more than once but under ten times. This chain uses TRBV7-9 with TRBJ2-5, with 10 bases fitting TRBD1. J lost 4 bases, V lost 5 bases, and 7 bases had no gene match. The CDR3 sequence is 15 residues long. Germline CDR1 SEHNR, CDR2 FQNEAQ (reference sequence). The CDR3 DNA reads TGTGCCAGCAGCGAAGGGACAGGGGAGGGAGAGACCCAGTACTTC. Its protein product is CASSEGTGEGETQYF. Based on the CDR3 plus reference TRBV7-9 and TRBJ2-5, the full variable domain is DTGVSQNPRHKITKRGQNVTFRCDPISEHNRLYWYRQTLGQGPEFLTYFQNEAQLEKSRLLSDRFSAERPKGSFSTLEIQRTEQGDSAMYLCASSEGTGEGETQYFGPGTRLLVL.

This chain uses TRBV6-1 with TRBJ2-7; the D gene is possibly TRBD1 (5 bases). The CDR3 runs to 15 residues. Germline assignment: CDR1 MNHNS and CDR2 SASEGT. V shed 6 bases and J shed 2 bases, with 17 bases lying between them. Here the CDR3 reads CASSPPGHDTYEQYF. CDR3 coding DNA: TGTGCCAGCAGCCCCCCAGGACACGATACCTACGAGCAGTACTTC.

The chain is built from TRBV7-2 and TRBJ1-2; D not resolved. The CDR3 totals 14 residues. Germline CDR1 and CDR2: SGHTA and FQGNSA. The V gene lost 5 bases and the J gene lost 8 bases, with 18 bases spanning the gap. CDR3 sequence (DNA): TGTGCCAGCAGCGCCCCAGCTTCCGTAGGCGGCTACACCTTC. Translated: CASSAPASVGGYTF.

The V gene is TRBV5-4, the J gene TRBJ1-2, with unresolved D. The CDR3 has 14 amino acids. Trimming cost V 0 bases and J 4 bases, with 10 bases left between them. Germline V gene data show CDR1 as SGHNT and CDR2 as YYREEE (reference sequence). In DNA, the CDR3 is TGTGCCAGCAGCTTGGAAGGGCAGCTCTATGGCTACACCTTC. Translating it yields CASSLEGQLYGYTF.

This chain connects TRBV15 to TRBJ1-3; TRBD1 might be the D (5 bases). CDR3 length equals 15 residues. V shed 0 bases and J shed 8 bases, with 14 bases lying between them. The germline CDR1 and CDR2 sequences are LNHNV and YYDKDF (reference sequence). Here the CDR3 reads CATSRDSRGEHTIYF. The CDR3 nucleotides read TGTGCCACCAGCAGAGACTCCCGGGGGGAGCACACCATATATTTT.

This clone appeared a few times. The V call is TRBV10-3, the J call TRBJ1-6; D is unresolved. Trimming left V 4 bases short and J 7 bases short, with 8 bases between. CDR1 and CDR2 (germline): ENHRY, SYGVKD. The CDR3 spans 13 residues. The chain's CDR3 is CAISGRPNSPLHF. CDR3 nucleotide sequence: TGTGCCATCAGTGGGAGGCCCAATTCACCCCTCCACTTT.

The chain links TRBV4-3 to TRBJ1-6; no reliable D call. With 2 bases removed from V and 0 bases from J, the gap between germline ends came to 2 bases. The CDR3 has 14 amino acids. Germline CDR1 and CDR2: LGHNA and YSLEER. CDR3 region: CASSQNSYNSPLHF. The CDR3 DNA reads as TGCGCCAGCAGCCAAAACTCCTATAATTCACCCCTCCACTTT.

The chain employs TRBV10-3 and TRBJ2-2; TRBD2 might be the D (5 bases). The germline V and J ends were trimmed by 2 bases and 4 bases, with 14 bases remaining between them. Germline CDR1 and CDR2: ENHRY and SYGVKD. This CDR3 comprises 16 residues. The CDR3 nucleotides read TGTGCCATCAGTGAGGCGGCAATTGAGGGCACCGGGGAGCTGTTTTTT. It yields the protein CAISEAAIEGTGELFF.

The chain carries TRBV25-1 and TRBJ2-3; D is unclear. The CDR3 runs to 10 residues. Germline CDR1 is MGHDK and CDR2 is SYGVNS. V lost 10 bases and J lost 0, with 2 bases in between. This CDR3 reads CATSTDTQYF. The CDR3 coding sequence is TGTGCCACCAGCACAGATACGCAGTATTTT.

The rearrangement uses TRBV9 and TRBJ1-4; TRBD1 might be the D (6 bases). The CDR3 length is 15 residues. CDR1 is SGDLS, CDR2 YYNGEE, per germline. V was clipped by 4 bases and J by 6 bases, with 16 bases between them. The CDR3 loop is CASSSQQGPDEKLFF. The CDR3 DNA sequence: TGTGCCAGCAGCTCACAGCAGGGGCCTGATGAAAAACTGTTTTTT.

The chain recombines TRBV7-9 with TRBJ1-5; no clear D. The CDR3 runs 15 residues. Germline loops: CDR1 SEHNR, CDR2 FQNEAQ (reference sequence). Trimming pared 4 bases from V and 2 bases from J, leaving 12 bases between. CDR3 nucleotides: TGTGCCAGCAGCTCCTCCGGCCCCGGCAATCAGCCCCAGCATTTT. The encoded protein is CASSSSGPGNQPQHF.

This chain links TRBV5-6 with TRBJ2-5; D is unresolved. The CDR3 extends over 16 amino acids. CDR1 and CDR2 from the germline V gene are SGHDT and YYEEEE. The ends were cut back, 4 bases at V and 5 bases at J, with 21 bases in the middle. This CDR3 is CASSLARPSGYETQYF. The CDR3 coding sequence is TGTGCCAGCAGCCTGGCCCGGCCGTCCGGGTACGAGACCCAGTACTTC.

A few counts support this clone. The chain links TRBV7-9 to TRBJ1-4; the D gene is possibly TRBD1 (5 bases). The CDR3 consists of 12 residues. Trimming pared 6 bases from V and 7 bases from J, leaving 9 bases between. From germline, CDR1 is SEHNR and CDR2 FQNEAQ (reference sequence). For the CDR3, the DNA is TGTGCCAGCAGGGAGGGGACTGAAAAACTGTTTTTT. It yields the protein CASREGTEKLFF.

This chain connects TRBV2 to TRBJ1-6; 7 positions match TRBD1. V lost 5 bases and J lost 4; bases outside the gene matches: 14. CDR1 is SNHLY, CDR2 FYNNEI, per germline. This CDR3 comprises 18 residues. The CDR3 DNA is TGTGCCAGCAGTCGGGACAGACAGGGCGAAACTTATAATTCACCCCTCCACTTT. Translated: CASSRDRQGETYNSPLHF.

The chain is built from TRBV20-1 and TRBJ2-3; D is undetermined. Looked up from germline, CDR1 is DFQATT and CDR2 is SNEGSKA (reference sequence). Trimming left V 2 bases short and J 4 bases short, with 4 bases between. There are 11 residues in the CDR3. CDR3 region: CSARLPDTQYF. For the CDR3, the DNA is TGCAGTGCTAGACTACCAGATACGCAGTATTTT.

The V call is TRBV5-6, the J call TRBJ2-7, with D hard to call. Trimming took 6 bases from V and 5 from J, leaving 18 bases between them. The CDR3 covers 14 residues. Germline CDR1 reads SGHDT; CDR2 reads YYEEEE. The CDR3 loop reads CASKFLGLHDEQYV. The CDR3 DNA sequence: TGTGCCAGCAAGTTCCTCGGATTGCATGACGAGCAGTACGTC.

This sequence joins TRBV6-6 and TRBJ2-3, with D perhaps matching TRBD2 (5 bases). From germline, CDR1 is MNHNY and CDR2 SVGAGI (reference sequence). The CDR3 sequence is 14 residues long. V gave up 5 bases and J gave up 0 bases, with 9 bases separating them. The CDR3 protein is CASSPRTSTDTQYF. The CDR3 DNA is TGTGCCAGCAGTCCCCGGACTAGCACAGATACGCAGTATTTT.

The chain links TRBV6-1 to TRBJ2-7, with 8 positions matching TRBD1. This CDR3 is built from 14 residues. The trim removed 5 bases at V and 5 bases at J, leaving 8 bases unmatched. Germline V gene lookup returns CDR1 MNHNS and CDR2 SASEGT. The CDR3 protein is CASSQRTGLNEQYF. The CDR3, as DNA: TGTGCCAGCAGTCAACGGACAGGGCTCAACGAGCAGTACTTC.

In DNA form, the CDR3 reads TGCGCCAGCAGTGCCCCTGGGACAGCCTCTGGAAACACCATATATTTT. Translated, it gives CASSAPGTASGNTIYF. The rearrangement joins TRBV10-1 to TRBJ1-3, with TRBD1 matching 7 bases. J lost 0 bases, V lost 4 bases, and 6 bases had no gene match. Germline V gives CDR1 WNHNN, CDR2 SYGVQD (reference sequence). The CDR3 runs to 16 residues.

The chain couples TRBV2 to TRBJ2-7, with D tentatively TRBD1 (5 bases). V lost 6 bases, J lost 4 bases, and 10 bases lay in between. The CDR3 runs to 12 residues. Germline loops: CDR1 SNHLY, CDR2 FYNNEI. The CDR3 nucleotides are TGTGCCAGCAGGAACCAGGGATACGAGCAGTACGTC. This gives the protein CASRNQGYEQYV.